The rows below give T cell receptor beta chains drawn from one sample of a study of CD8 T cells in ankylosing spondylitis. In TCRdb, the 5' RACE reads were re-called with MiXCR into one record per CDR3 protein. This sample carries about 250,000 distinct CDR3 sequences, roughly 18% of them seen once, and the ten largest clones take 25% to 40%. Material for sequencing was blood, either unsorted or a sorted T cell fraction (not recorded which). The source of these receptors is a male donor with ankylosing spondylitis or in good health (not recorded which). Both conserved end residues are part of each CDR3. D genes are given only for firm matches. A row's size may be missing; if present it is once, few, many or a size class.

V gene: TRBV6-2/TRBV6-3
J gene: TRBJ1-3
D gene: .
clone size: few
CDR3 DNA: TGTGCCAGCAGTTACTCCTCTCGGACGGAGGGGTGCTGCTCTGGAAACACCATATATTTT
CDR3 protein: CASSYSSRTEGCCSGNTIYF

V gene: TRBV20-1
J gene: TRBJ2-3
D gene: TRBD2
clone size: .
CDR3 DNA: TGCAGTGCTAGAGATACGTTTCAGACTAGCGGCAACACAGATACGCAGTATTTT
CDR3 protein: CSARDTFQTSGNTDTQYF

V gene: TRBV11-1
J gene: TRBJ2-1
D gene: TRBD2
clone size: many
CDR3 DNA: TGTGCCAGCAGCTTAATAGATGAGGGACTAGCGGGAGGCCAAGGGGTAAATGAGCAGTTCTTC
CDR3 protein: CASSLIDEGLAGGQGVNEQFF

V gene: TRBV7-9
J gene: TRBJ1-1
D gene: .
clone size: .
CDR3 DNA: TGTGCCAGCAGCTTAGCACCCCACACTGAAGCTTTCTTT
CDR3 protein: CASSLAPHTEAFF

V gene: TRBV4-1
J gene: TRBJ2-4
D gene: .
clone size: few
CDR3 DNA: TGCGCCAGCAGCCAACTACAATGGAAGCCGGGACTCTTCAAAAACATTCAGTACTTC
CDR3 protein: CASSQLQWKPGLFKNIQYF

V gene: TRBV9
J gene: TRBJ2-7
D gene: .
clone size: .
CDR3 DNA: TGTGCCAGCAGCTCCAATAAGCACGAGCAGTACTTC
CDR3 protein: CASSSNKHEQYF

V gene: TRBV7-9
J gene: TRBJ2-1
D gene: .
clone size: many
CDR3 DNA: TGTGCCAGCAGCCCGGACAGTTCCCACAATGAGCAGTTCTTC
CDR3 protein: CASSPDSSHNEQFF

V gene: TRBV20-1
J gene: TRBJ2-1
D gene: TRBD2
clone size: .
CDR3 DNA: TGCAGTGCTAGCCCCCCAGCGGGAGTGTCCTACAATGAGCAGTTCTTC
CDR3 protein: CSASPPAGVSYNEQFF

V gene: TRBV27
J gene: TRBJ2-5
D gene: .
clone size: .
CDR3 DNA: TGTGCCAGCAGTTTCATGGGGGGAGGAGAGACCCAGTACTTC
CDR3 protein: CASSFMGGGETQYF

V gene: TRBV10-3
J gene: TRBJ2-7
D gene: TRBD1
clone size: .
CDR3 DNA: TGTGCCATCAGTGAGTCGAGGGACAGCTCCTACGAGCAGTACTTC
CDR3 protein: CAISESRDSSYEQYF

V gene: TRBV6-5
J gene: TRBJ2-2
D gene: .
clone size: few
CDR3 DNA: TGTGCCAGCAGTTACAGGGGGGGTCTAACCGGGGAGCTGTTTTTT
CDR3 protein: CASSYRGGLTGELFF

V gene: TRBV20-1
J gene: TRBJ2-1
D gene: .
clone size: few
CDR3 DNA: TGCAGTGCTAGGAGACTAGATGGAAATGAGCAGTTCTTC
CDR3 protein: CSARRLDGNEQFF

V gene: TRBV4-1
J gene: TRBJ1-4
D gene: .
clone size: many
CDR3 DNA: TGCGCCAGCAGTCGAGACCTGGCGGATGAAAAACTGTTTTTT
CDR3 protein: CASSRDLADEKLFF

V gene: TRBV4-3
J gene: TRBJ2-1
D gene: TRBD2
clone size: .
CDR3 DNA: TGCGCCAGCAGCCAAGATTGGCTAGCGGGAGCCTTATACAATGAGCAGTTCTTC
CDR3 protein: CASSQDWLAGALYNEQFF

V gene: TRBV6-6
J gene: TRBJ2-1
D gene: .
clone size: few
CDR3 DNA: TGTGCCATGACCGACACGTCCTACAATGAGCAGTTCTTC
CDR3 protein: CAMTDTSYNEQFF

V gene: TRBV5-6
J gene: TRBJ2-1
D gene: .
clone size: .
CDR3 DNA: TGTGCCAGCAGCTCCTCTAGCGTTGAGCAGTTCTTC
CDR3 protein: CASSSSSVEQFF

V gene: TRBV29-1
J gene: TRBJ2-1
D gene: TRBD2
clone size: few
CDR3 DNA: TGCAGCGTTGTTGGGGAGGGCTCCTACAATGAGCAGTTCTTC
CDR3 protein: CSVVGEGSYNEQFF

V gene: TRBV27
J gene: TRBJ2-3
D gene: .
clone size: few
CDR3 DNA: TGTGCCAGCAGTTTATCAAGGGGGTTGGACGAGGATACGCAGTATTTT
CDR3 protein: CASSLSRGLDEDTQYF

V gene: TRBV5-5
J gene: TRBJ2-2
D gene: .
clone size: .
CDR3 DNA: TGTGCCAGCAGCTTGGACGGGGGCGCGAACACCGGGGAGCTGTTTTTT
CDR3 protein: CASSLDGGANTGELFF

V gene: TRBV7-3
J gene: TRBJ2-3
D gene: .
clone size: .
CDR3 DNA: TGTGCCAGCAGCTTAAGCGAGGAGGTTGGCGCAGATACGCAGTATTTT
CDR3 protein: CASSLSEEVGADTQYF

V gene: TRBV19
J gene: TRBJ2-1
D gene: .
clone size: few
CDR3 DNA: TGTGCCAGTACCGCAGGGTTTCGCGACAATGAGCAGTTCTTC
CDR3 protein: CASTAGFRDNEQFF

V gene: TRBV5-1
J gene: TRBJ2-1
D gene: TRBD2
clone size: many
CDR3 DNA: TGCGCCAGCAGCCCGACTAGCGGCAATGAGCAGTTCTTC
CDR3 protein: CASSPTSGNEQFF

V gene: TRBV7-2
J gene: TRBJ2-1
D gene: .
clone size: .
CDR3 DNA: TGTGCCAGCAGCTTAGAAGTTCCGGACCCTAATGAGCAGTTCTTC
CDR3 protein: CASSLEVPDPNEQFF

V gene: TRBV4-1
J gene: TRBJ1-2
D gene: .
clone size: few
CDR3 DNA: TGCGCCAGCAGCCAAGATGTGGGGGTCTATGGCTACACCTTC
CDR3 protein: CASSQDVGVYGYTF

V gene: TRBV7-9
J gene: TRBJ2-2
D gene: TRBD2
clone size: few
CDR3 DNA: TGTGCCAGCGCCTCGGGGGGGCCCACCGGGGAGCTGTTTTTT
CDR3 protein: CASASGGPTGELFF

V gene: TRBV29-1
J gene: TRBJ2-3
D gene: TRBD1
clone size: few
CDR3 DNA: TGCAGCGTCCAACACCAGGACAGGGTTGCAGATACGCAGTATTTT
CDR3 protein: CSVQHQDRVADTQYF

V gene: TRBV6-5
J gene: TRBJ2-2
D gene: .
clone size: .
CDR3 DNA: TGTGCCAGCAGTTACTCCCTATACAGGACCGGGGAGCTGTTTTTT
CDR3 protein: CASSYSLYRTGELFF

V gene: TRBV29-1
J gene: TRBJ2-1
D gene: .
clone size: many
CDR3 DNA: TGCAGCGTTGAAGGGGGGGGCCAACCTTACAATGAGCAGTTCTTC
CDR3 protein: CSVEGGGQPYNEQFF

V gene: TRBV7-2
J gene: TRBJ2-5
D gene: .
clone size: few
CDR3 DNA: TGTGCCAGCAGCTCAGGACTGACTAGGGAGACCCAGTACTTC
CDR3 protein: CASSSGLTRETQYF

V gene: TRBV7-6
J gene: TRBJ2-5
D gene: .
clone size: .
CDR3 DNA: TGTGCCAGCAGCGCGGGACAGCAAGAGACCCAGTACTTC
CDR3 protein: CASSAGQQETQYF

V gene: TRBV7-8
J gene: TRBJ2-3
D gene: TRBD2
clone size: .
CDR3 DNA: TGTGCCAGCAGCTGGGCACTAGCGGTCAGCACAGATACGCAGTATTTT
CDR3 protein: CASSWALAVSTDTQYF

V gene: TRBV6-5
J gene: TRBJ1-1
D gene: .
clone size: .
CDR3 DNA: TGTGCCAGCAGTTACTCTTCTTTAGGGTTGGCCACTGAAGCTTTCTTT
CDR3 protein: CASSYSSLGLATEAFF

V gene: TRBV19
J gene: TRBJ2-1
D gene: .
clone size: .
CDR3 DNA: TGTGCCAGTAGTATCCTACTGGGGGCGGAGGAGCAGTTCTTC
CDR3 protein: CASSILLGAEEQFF